A selection of T cell receptor beta chains follows, all from one sample in a study of blood T cell repertoires in COVID-19. Produced via immunoSEQ multiplex PCR; TCRdb's table is partial and in-frame only. The data contain 130,000 to 150,000 clones, approximately 81% of them singletons. Sequenced sample: peripheral blood. The receptors here all came from a human donor in a cohort sampled during active COVID-19. CDR3s leave out the opening cysteine and the closing phenylalanine or tryptophan. Where a row states a size, it is once, few, many or the class of an expanded clone; other rows omit it.

V gene | clone size | CDR3 protein
TRBV15 | . | ATSGRGGSETQY
TRBV5-1 | few | ASSAGQGMGTEAF
TRBV11-3 | . | ASRDRFNTEAF
TRBV6-5 | . | ATREAHEQY
TRBV5-1 | few | ASSPFREIPYEQY
TRBV5-1 | . | ASSLDRETLEQY
TRBV27 | . | ASSVQGPNTEAF
TRBV18 | . | ASSPVGGYTEAF
TRBV11-3 | . | ASSLVGRTGVGEQY
TRBV11-3 | . | ASSQEASINEQY
TRBV3-1/TRBV3-2 | . | ASSRPRTGVGNEQF